Listed here are 25 T cell receptor beta chains from one sample, sequenced in a study of T cell repertoires in cytomegalovirus infection. TCRdb re-called the reads through MiXCR, storing one row per CDR3 protein. The sample yields 150,000 to 200,000 distinct CDR3 sequences, 13% to 15% seen once. Specimen: PBMCs. The receptor source for this set is a human donor in good health (CMV status not recorded). Some clones in this sample may be carry-over from other donors' samples.

The chain uses TRBV12-3 or TRBV12-4 and TRBJ2-5; perhaps TRBD1 as D (5 bases). V was shortened by 4 bases and J by 6 bases, with 21 bases between the two germline ends. CDR3 length: 16 amino acids. The DNA of the CDR3 is TGTGCCAGCAGTTATGGGGCGATTCAAGGGATGAAGACCCAGTACTTC. Protein product: CASSYGAIQGMKTQYF.

The gene calls are TRBV6-6 and TRBJ1-5; D not resolved. The germline V gene encodes CDR1 MNHNY and CDR2 SVGAGI (reference sequence). V dropped 7 bases and J dropped 7 bases, with 14 bases sitting between them. The CDR3 has 13 amino acids. CDR3 sequence reads: CASTLQGPQPQHF. CDR3 bases: TGTGCCAGCACCCTACAAGGACCCCAGCCCCAGCATTTT.

This clonotype has a handful of counts. This sequence joins TRBV20-1 and TRBJ1-1; weak D call: TRBD1 (6 bases). The CDR3 is 15 residues long. Trimming stripped 4 bases from V and 1 base from J, with 16 bases between. Germline lookup yields CDR1 DFQATT and CDR2 SNEGSKA (reference sequence). CDR3 region: CSATGGDTWNTEAFF. The CDR3 bases are TGCAGTGCTACGGGCGGGGACACCTGGAACACTGAAGCTTTCTTT.

This clonotype was observed at least ten times. J is TRBJ2-7 and V is TRBV6-1, with 11 positions matching TRBD1. This CDR3 region has 14 residues. Germline V gene lookup returns CDR1 MNHNS and CDR2 SASEGT. The J segment lost 7 bases and the V segment lost 7 bases, leaving 9 bases of the junction unmatched. The CDR3 loop reads CASTPGQGVWEQYV. The CDR3 region has the DNA TGTGCCAGCACCCCGGGACAGGGGGTTTGGGAGCAGTACGTC.

This clonotype was recorded many times. V and J are TRBV11-1 and TRBJ2-7, with 10 positions matching TRBD1. The CDR3 is 14 residues long. Germline CDR1 is SGHAT and CDR2 is FQDESV (reference sequence). V trimming: 5 bases; J trimming: 6 bases; junction bases outside the gene matches: 7. The CDR3 nucleotides are TGTGCCAGCAGCACCCGGACAGGGGGTATCGAGCAGTACTTC. It encodes CASSTRTGGIEQYF.

This clonotype was picked up many times. The V call is TRBV6-2 or TRBV6-3, the J call TRBJ2-1, with D possibly being TRBD1 (5 bases). Germline CDR1 MNHEY, CDR2 SVGEGT. V lost 7 bases and J 10 bases, leaving 14 bases between the germline ends. This CDR3 spans 12 amino acids. In DNA, the CDR3 is TGTGCCAGCACCGATCCCCCAGGGGAGCAGTTCTTC. This codes for CASTDPPGEQFF.

Many counts were recorded for this clonotype. The gene calls are TRBV7-2 and TRBJ2-2, with D tentatively TRBD1 (5 bases). Germline CDR1 SGHTA, CDR2 FQGNSA. The V end lost 3 bases, the J end lost 5 bases, and 10 bases lay between the germline ends. The CDR3 is made up of 14 amino acids. DNA for the CDR3: TGTGCCAGCAGCTTTGAACAGGTTACCGGGGAGCTGTTTTTT. It is translated as CASSFEQVTGELFF.

DNA of the CDR3: TGTGCCAGCAGCTTCTACTTGACAGGCAACACTGAAGCTTTCTTT. This codes for CASSFYLTGNTEAFF. This chain joins TRBV7-9 and TRBJ1-1, with D possibly TRBD1 on 6 matching bases. The CDR3 is 15 amino acids. The V end lost 3 bases, the J end lost 2 bases, and 13 bases lay between the germline ends. Germline loops: CDR1 SEHNR, CDR2 FQNEAQ (reference sequence). The full variable domain, completed using reference TRBV7-9 and TRBJ1-1, is DTGVSQNPRHKITKRGQNVTFRCDPISEHNRLYWYRQTLGQGPEFLTYFQNEAQLEKSRLLSDRFSAERPKGSFSTLEIQRTEQGDSAMYLCASSFYLTGNTEAFFGQGTRLTVV.

This clonotype showed up many times. The rearrangement uses TRBV5-5 and TRBJ1-2; 7 positions agree with TRBD1. The CDR3 spans 16 residues. Germline CDR1 and CDR2: SGHKS and YYEKEE (reference sequence). After removal of 4 bases from V and 2 bases from J, the junction contained 11 bases not matched to a gene. CDR3 region: CASSQLSTGRNYGYTF. CDR3 bases: TGTGCCAGCAGCCAACTTTCGACAGGGCGGAACTATGGCTACACCTTC.

This clonotype was counted many times. V gene TRBV7-2 combines with J gene TRBJ1-1; 7 bases are a match to TRBD1. CDR1 is SGHTA, CDR2 FQGNSA, per germline. The junction had 3 bases not matched to a gene; V was cut back by 1 base and J by 4 bases. The length of the CDR3 is 14 residues. Here the CDR3 DNA reads TGTGCCAGCAGCTTAGTAAACAGGGGCACTGAAGCTTTCTTT. As protein: CASSLVNRGTEAFF. The full variable domain, its missing parts supplied by reference TRBV7-2 and TRBJ1-1, is GAGVSQSPSNKVTEKGKDVELRCDPISGHTALYWYRQSLGQGLEFLIYFQGNSAPDKSGLPSDRFSAERTGGSVSTLTIQRTQQEDSAVYLCASSLVNRGTEAFFGQGTRLTVV.

This clonotype was found many times. The chain has TRBV25-1 and TRBJ2-1; 10 nucleotides line up with TRBD2. Germline V gene lookup returns CDR1 MGHDK and CDR2 SYGVNS. The CDR3 sequence is 17 residues long. V lost 2 bases to trimming and J lost 5 bases; unmatched junction nucleotides: 9. CDR3 sequence (DNA): TGTGCCAGCAGTGAACCCCCCGGGACTAGCGCCCACAATGAGCAGTTCTTC. Amino acid sequence: CASSEPPGTSAHNEQFF.

This clonotype was seen ten or more times. The chain employs TRBV11-2 and TRBJ1-1; D possibly corresponds to TRBD1 (5 bases). Germline V gene data show CDR1 as SGHAT and CDR2 as FQNNGV. The CDR3 covers 18 residues. V gave up 0 bases and J gave up 3 bases, with 20 bases separating them. The CDR3 bases are TGTGCCAGCAGCTTAGATAGACTTAGTTGGGGCAGGGACACTGAAGCTTTCTTT. Amino acid sequence: CASSLDRLSWGRDTEAFF. The full variable domain, with the rest looked up from reference TRBV11-2 and TRBJ1-1, is EAGVAQSPRYKIIEKRQSVAFWCNPISGHATLYWYQQILGQGPKLLIQFQNNGVVDDSQLPKDRFSAERLKGVDSTLKIQPAKLEDSAVYLCASSLDRLSWGRDTEAFFGQGTRLTVV.

J is TRBJ2-1 and V is TRBV5-1, with D uncertain. The CDR3 covers 11 residues. Per the germline V gene, CDR1 is SGHRS and CDR2 is YFSETQ. V lost 2 bases, J lost 9 bases, and 6 bases lay in between. CDR3 residues: CASSLESEQFF. In DNA, the CDR3 is TGCGCCAGCAGCTTAGAGTCTGAGCAGTTCTTC.

With regard to this clonotype: At one end the junction does not follow the germline gene, possibly because of a read error. The chain is built from TRBV28 and TRBJ2-1; no definite D call. The CDR3 loop spans 13 amino acids. Germline-derived CDR1 and CDR2 are MDHEN and SYDVKM. The CDR3 reads CASSLGPFKEQLF. In DNA, the CDR3 is TGTGCCAGCAGCTTAGGACCGTTCAAGGAGCAGTTGTTC. Full variable domain (remainder filled in from reference TRBV28 and TRBJ2-1): DVKVTQSSRYLVKRTGEKVFLECVQDMDHENMFWYRQDPGLGLRLIYFSYDVKMKEKGDIPEGYSVSREKKERFSLILESASTNQTSMYLCASSLGPFKEQLFGPGTRLTVL.

The table lists this clonotype with many counts. V gene TRBV7-2 combines with J gene TRBJ2-3, with D possibly TRBD1 on 6 matching bases. CDR1 is SGHTA and CDR2 is FQGNSA in the germline V gene. Deletions cut 0 bases from V and 5 bases from J, with 9 bases between. This CDR3 comprises 14 residues. The CDR3 region has the DNA TGTGCCAGCAGCTTAGCGGCAGGGGAAGATACGCAGTATTTT. Encoded protein: CASSLAAGEDTQYF. The variable domain in full, with the rest retrieved from reference TRBV7-2 and TRBJ2-3, is GAGVSQSPSNKVTEKGKDVELRCDPISGHTALYWYRQSLGQGLEFLIYFQGNSAPDKSGLPSDRFSAERTGGSVSTLTIQRTQQEDSAVYLCASSLAAGEDTQYFGPGTRLTVL.

This clonotype showed up many times. The chain has TRBV28 and TRBJ1-2; the match to TRBD1 covers 9 bases. The CDR3 runs 14 residues. V lost 4 bases and J lost 5; bases outside the gene matches: 5. Germline CDR1 MDHEN, CDR2 SYDVKM. The CDR3 spells CASSSWTGEYGYTF. CDR3 in DNA: TGTGCCAGCAGTTCCTGGACAGGGGAGTATGGCTACACCTTC.

This clonotype was recorded once. Possible read error: a much larger clone is one base away. The genes are TRBV23-1 and TRBJ2-7; D tentatively fits TRBD1 or TRBD2 (5 bases each). TRBV23-1 is flagged as an ORF with uncertain function. V lost 5 bases and J 5 bases, leaving 16 bases between the germline ends. CDR3 size: 14 residues. CDR3 sequence reads: CASSNRDVMDEQYF. CDR3 DNA sequence: TGCGCCAGCAGTAACCGGGACGTGATGGACGAGCAGTACTTC.

This clonotype has at least ten counts. The genes are TRBV7-8 and TRBJ1-2; a weak D match, TRBD1 (5 bases). This CDR3 comprises 15 residues. Trimming cost V 1 base and J 0 bases, with 9 bases left between them. Germline loops: CDR1 SGHVS, CDR2 FQNEAQ. CDR3 nucleotides: TGTGCCAGCAGCTTAGGACAGTTAGCTAACTATGGCTACACCTTC. This translates into CASSLGQLANYGYTF.

This clonotype was picked up many times. This sequence joins TRBV12-3 or TRBV12-4 and TRBJ2-2, with D perhaps TRBD1 (6 bases). The CDR3 is made up of 14 amino acids. The ends were cut back, 7 bases at V and 2 bases at J, with 11 bases in the middle. The CDR3 protein is CASTLGANTGELFF. The DNA of the CDR3 is TGTGCCAGCACCCTGGGGGCTAACACCGGGGAGCTGTTTTTT.

This clonotype was detected ten times or more. This chain joins TRBV5-6 and TRBJ1-1; 8 bases line up with TRBD1. V shed 4 bases and J 0 bases; nucleotides not matched to a gene: 2. From germline, CDR1 is SGHDT and CDR2 YYEEEE. The CDR3 has 14 residues. CDR3 loop: CASSMDRVNTEAFF. CDR3 DNA sequence: TGTGCCAGCAGCATGGACAGGGTGAACACTGAAGCTTTCTTT.

This clonotype has only a few counts. The chain employs TRBV19 and TRBJ1-5; tentatively, D is TRBD1 (5 bases). CDR1 is LNHDA and CDR2 is SQIVND in the germline V gene (reference sequence). The CDR3 totals 16 residues. With 4 bases removed from V and 4 bases from J, the gap between germline ends came to 17 bases. Here the CDR3 DNA reads TGTGCCAGTAGTACCCGTCTACTGGAGGGGAATCAGCCCCAGCATTTT. Amino acids: CASSTRLLEGNQPQHF.

This chain joins TRBV5-1 and TRBJ1-2; 10 bases agree with TRBD1. From germline, CDR1 is SGHRS and CDR2 YFSETQ. With 4 bases clipped from V and 5 bases from J, the junction kept 8 bases outside the gene matches. The CDR3 is 15 residues long. CDR3 nucleotides: TGCGCCAGCAGCCACGGAGGGACAGGGGATTATGGCTACACCTTC. Protein sequence: CASSHGGTGDYGYTF.

Remarks on this clonotype: A junction boundary mismatches the germline segment, possibly from a read error. J is TRBJ2-7 and V is TRBV7-9; tentatively, D is TRBD2 (6 bases). The CDR3 has 13 amino acids. The germline gives CDR1 SEHNR, CDR2 FQNEAQ (reference sequence). CDR3 sequence: CASNGRDSHEQYF. CDR3 bases: TGTGCCAGCAATGGAAGGGACTCCCACGAGCAGTACTTC.

This clonotype was seen a few times. This chain uses TRBV19 with TRBJ2-3; no clear D. The CDR3 length is 12 residues. V lost 7 bases to trimming and J lost 0 bases, with 5 bases between them. Germline V gene data show CDR1 as LNHDA and CDR2 as SQIVND (reference sequence). The CDR3 reads CASKGSTDTQYF. In DNA form, the CDR3 reads TGTGCCAGTAAGGGCAGCACAGATACGCAGTATTTT.

There are many counts of this clonotype. The V call is TRBV24-1, the J call TRBJ2-1; maybe TRBD2 (6 bases). The length of the CDR3 is 17 residues. The V gene's germline CDR1 is KGHDR and CDR2 SFDVKD. V was pared by 2 bases and J by 8 bases, with 21 bases between. CDR3 region: CATSDSFAAGPRHEQFF. The DNA for the CDR3 is TGTGCCACCAGTGATTCTTTTGCAGCGGGCCCCCGGCATGAGCAGTTCTTC.